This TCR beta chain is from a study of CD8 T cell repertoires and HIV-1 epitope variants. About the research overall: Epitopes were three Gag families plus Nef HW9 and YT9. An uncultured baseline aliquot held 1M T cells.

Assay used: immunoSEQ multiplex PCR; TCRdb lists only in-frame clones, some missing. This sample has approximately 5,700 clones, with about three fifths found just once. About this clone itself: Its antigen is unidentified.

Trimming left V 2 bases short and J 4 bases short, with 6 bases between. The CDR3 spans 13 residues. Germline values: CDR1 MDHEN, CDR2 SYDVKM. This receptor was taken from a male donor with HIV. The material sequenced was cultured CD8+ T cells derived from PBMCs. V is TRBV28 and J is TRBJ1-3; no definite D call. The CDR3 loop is CASSLNGGNTIYF. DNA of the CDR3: TGTGCCAGCAGTTTAAATGGAGGAAACACCATATATTTT.